The next 25 T cell receptor beta chains were all read from a single sample in a study of vaccination effects on CD4 cells after COVID-19. No antigen has been assigned to these receptors. Clones were sequenced by immunoSEQ multiplex PCR, and TCRdb holds only the in-frame ones, with some missing. The sample gives approximately 29,000 clones, more than 60% of which show up once; about 9.4% is in the top ten. After expansion with viral peptide pools in the ViraFEST assay, antigen-specific CD4+ T cells were sequenced. The culture ran for around nine days before CD4+ T cells were isolated. As their vaccination, participants received two doses of either BNT162b2 or mRNA-1273. Material: CD4+ T cells from PBMCs cultured with HCoV-NL63 spike peptides, obtained after COVID-19 vaccination. Source of these receptors: a human donor who received a COVID-19 vaccine.

The V call is TRBV6-5, the J call TRBJ1-5, with D hard to call. V dropped 7 bases and J dropped 6 bases, with 19 bases sitting between them. Germline CDR1 and CDR2: MNHEY and SVGAGI. There are 15 residues in the CDR3. This CDR3 is CASNFGRSGGQPQHF. DNA for the CDR3: TGTGCCAGCAATTTTGGCAGGTCGGGTGGTCAGCCCCAGCATTTT.

This clone was observed a few times. The chain carries TRBV6-2 or TRBV6-3 and TRBJ2-3; TRBD2 matches at 8 bases. This CDR3 is 14 amino acids long. V was clipped by 5 bases and J by 5 bases; unmatched bases: 6. Germline CDR1 MNHEY, CDR2 SVGEGT. CDR3 sequence reads: CASSGGLEGDTQYF. CDR3 nucleotide sequence: TGTGCCAGCAGTGGGGGACTAGAGGGAGATACGCAGTATTTT.

This chain links TRBV9 with TRBJ2-5; D may correspond to TRBD1 or TRBD2 (5 bases each). The V gene's germline CDR1 is SGDLS and CDR2 YYNGEE. The CDR3 contains 13 residues. Trimming removed 7 bases from V and 5 bases from J, with 15 bases in between. In DNA form, the CDR3 reads TGTGCCAGCGGGGGTTCGGGACGGGAGACCCAGTACTTC. It yields the protein CASGGSGRETQYF.

This clone showed up just a few times. The V and J genes are TRBV5-1 and TRBJ1-2; a possible D gene is TRBD1 (6 bases). V was clipped by 0 bases and J by 8 bases, with 20 bases between them. CDR3 length: 16 residues. CDR1 and CDR2 from the germline V gene are SGHRS and YFSETQ. CDR3 coding DNA: TGCGCCAGCAGCTTGGACACCAGGGGCCGCGTGGGGGGCTACACCTTC. Translated: CASSLDTRGRVGGYTF.

The chain carries TRBV5-1 and TRBJ2-7, with a possible D match to TRBD2 (6 bases). V was shortened by 0 bases and J by 4 bases, with 11 bases between the two germline ends. The CDR3 runs 14 residues. Germline CDR1 reads SGHRS; CDR2 reads YFSETQ. As DNA, the CDR3 is TGCGCCAGCAGCTTGGCCGGGAGCGGGTACGAGCAGTACTTC. It yields the protein CASSLAGSGYEQYF.

V and J are TRBV7-8 and TRBJ2-1, with TRBD1 matching 7 bases. CDR1 is SGHVS, CDR2 FQNEAQ, per germline. Trimming cost V 5 bases and J 5 bases; bases outside gene matches: 6. CDR3 length: 14 amino acids. The CDR3 loop is CASSPGTANNEQFF. The CDR3 DNA reads as TGTGCCAGCAGCCCAGGGACAGCCAACAATGAGCAGTTCTTC. Complete variable domain (other parts from reference TRBV7-8 and TRBJ2-1): GAGVSQSPRYKVAKRGQDVALRCDPISGHVSLFWYQQALGQGPEFLTYFQNEAQLDKSGLPSDRFFAERPEGSVSTLKIQRTQQEDSAVYLCASSPGTANNEQFFGPGTRLTVL.

The chain joins TRBV7-9 to TRBJ1-2, with D unclear. CDR1 SEHNR and CDR2 FQNEAQ come from the germline V gene (reference sequence). The CDR3 runs 13 residues. Trimming left V 4 bases short and J 2 bases short, with 8 bases between. The CDR3 loop reads CASSSTGNYGYTF. The DNA for the CDR3 is TGTGCCAGCAGCTCCACGGGGAACTATGGCTACACCTTC.

The chain carries TRBV5-1 and TRBJ2-1, with 7 positions matching TRBD2. The ends lost 0 bases at V and 7 bases at J; junction bases unmatched: 4. CDR1 is SGHRS and CDR2 is YFSETQ in the germline V gene. The CDR3 consists of 14 residues. The CDR3 reads CASSLAGTKNEQFF. CDR3 DNA sequence: TGCGCCAGCAGCTTGGCCGGGACTAAAAATGAGCAGTTCTTC. The variable domain in full, completed from reference TRBV5-1 and TRBJ2-1, reads KAGVTQTPRYLIKTRGQQVTLSCSPISGHRSVSWYQQTPGQGLQFLFEYFSETQRNKGNFPGRFSGRQFSNSRSEMNVSTLELGDSALYLCASSLAGTKNEQFFGPGTRLTVL.

The V gene is TRBV2, the J gene TRBJ2-1, with 9 bases matching TRBD1. CDR3 length equals 13 residues. Losses at the gene ends were 8 bases for V and 4 bases for J; bases not matched to a gene: 3. Germline CDR1 and CDR2: SNHLY and FYNNEI. The CDR3 protein is CASGGTGYNEQFF. CDR3 coding DNA: TGTGCCAGCGGAGGGACAGGGTACAATGAGCAGTTCTTC.

V usage is TRBV24-1 and J usage is TRBJ1-2; perhaps TRBD1 as D (5 bases). This CDR3 has 14 amino acids. The V end was cut by 12 bases, the J end by 4 bases, with 20 bases between. CDR1 KGHDR and CDR2 SFDVKD come from the germline V gene. CDR3 sequence (DNA): TGTGCCCTAACACCATTCAGGGTCCTCTATGGCTACACCTTC. Its protein is CALTPFRVLYGYTF.

The gene calls are TRBV4-1 and TRBJ1-6; no reliable D call. V gave up 7 bases and J gave up 7 bases, with 23 bases separating them. CDR1 and CDR2 from the germline V gene are MGHRA and YSYEKL. The CDR3 totals 17 residues. DNA of the CDR3: TGCGCCAGCAACGAGAGGTTGAGGTTGGCCCAAAATTCACCCCTCCACTTT. Translation: CASNERLRLAQNSPLHF.

V gene TRBV5-4 combines with J gene TRBJ2-7, with TRBD1 matching 9 bases. V was clipped by 4 bases and J by 1 base; unmatched bases: 9. The germline V gene has CDR1 SGHNT and CDR2 YYREEE (reference sequence). This CDR3 has 16 amino acids. The CDR3 region has the DNA TGTGCCAGCAGCCCCCCGGACAGGGGTCTTTCCTACGAGCAGTACTTC. Residues: CASSPPDRGLSYEQYF.

V gene TRBV5-4 combines with J gene TRBJ1-3; D not resolved. Trimming left V 0 bases short and J 2 bases short, with 12 bases between. The CDR3 contains 16 residues. Germline CDR1 and CDR2: SGHNT and YYREEE (reference sequence). The CDR3 region is CASSLATTNPGNTIYF. Here the CDR3 DNA reads TGTGCCAGCAGCTTGGCCACCACCAATCCTGGAAACACCATATATTTT.

This clone qualifies as medium-sized. The chain is built from TRBV4-1 and TRBJ1-3; the D gene is possibly TRBD1 (5 bases). Germline-derived CDR1 and CDR2 are MGHRA and YSYEKL. The germline V and J ends were trimmed by 4 bases and 5 bases, with 15 bases remaining between them. The CDR3 spans 15 residues. Here the CDR3 reads CASSPDRDPRNTIYF. CDR3 DNA sequence: TGCGCCAGCAGCCCCGACCGGGACCCTAGAAACACCATATATTTT.

The V call is TRBV20-1, the J call TRBJ2-7, with D unresolved. Trimming left V 3 bases short and J 3 bases short, with 6 bases between. Germline V gives CDR1 DFQATT, CDR2 SNEGSKA (reference sequence). The CDR3 is 11 amino acids. The CDR3 DNA is TGCAGTGCTAGCTCGGGCTACGAGCAGTACTTC. It encodes CSASSGYEQYF.

This clone came up a few times. The chain has TRBV2 and TRBJ1-5; the D is unclear. Germline assignment: CDR1 SNHLY and CDR2 FYNNEI. The CDR3 has 14 amino acids. Trimming stripped 1 base from V and 0 bases from J, with 4 bases between. The CDR3 DNA follows: TGTGCCAGCAGTGAAGGGGATAGCAATCAGCCCCAGCATTTT. Residues: CASSEGDSNQPQHF. Combining the CDR3 with reference TRBV2 and TRBJ1-5 gives the whole variable domain EPEVTQTPSHQVTQMGQEVILRCVPISNHLYFYWYRQILGQKVEFLVSFYNNEISEKSEIFDDQFSVERPDGSNFTLKIRSTKLEDSAMYFCASSEGDSNQPQHFGDGTRLSIL.

The chain uses TRBV6-1 and TRBJ2-7; D not certain. From germline, CDR1 is MNHNS and CDR2 SASEGT. Trimming removed 3 bases at V and 8 bases at J, with 8 bases between. CDR3 length equals 11 residues. For the CDR3, the DNA is TGTGCCAGCAGTGATGAGTACCAGCAGTACTTC. Residues: CASSDEYQQYF.

This rearrangement joins TRBV18 to TRBJ2-3; D gene uncertain. In germline, CDR1 is KGHSH, CDR2 LQKENI. V was cut by 3 bases and J by 2 bases, with 9 bases left in between. This CDR3 spans 14 amino acids. Here the CDR3 DNA reads TGTGCCAGCTCACCCCCCAGGAACACAGATACGCAGTATTTT. Its protein is CASSPPRNTDTQYF.

This clone was seen once. This chain joins TRBV6-5 and TRBJ2-7; TRBD1 matches at 10 bases. This CDR3 comprises 15 residues. V trimming: 2 bases; J trimming: 4 bases; junction bases outside the gene matches: 5. The germline CDR1 and CDR2 sequences are MNHEY and SVGAGI. CDR3 nucleotides: TGTGCCAGCAGTTACAATGGACAGGGGGAATACGAGCAGTACTTC. Translating gives CASSYNGQGEYEQYF.

The chain couples TRBV27 to TRBJ2-7; 9 nucleotides match TRBD1. This CDR3 is 16 amino acids long. V dropped 4 bases and J dropped 1; count of bases not matched to a gene: 8. CDR1 is MNHEY, CDR2 SMNVEV, per germline (reference sequence). Here the CDR3 reads CASSYTGGAISYEQYF. The CDR3 nucleotides are TGTGCCAGCAGTTACACAGGGGGCGCGATTTCCTACGAGCAGTACTTC.

The V call is TRBV7-9, the J call TRBJ2-7, with 7 bases lining up with TRBD2. Trimming took 3 bases from V and 0 from J; bases not matched to a gene: 5. This CDR3 contains 15 residues. Germline V lookup: CDR1 SEHNR, CDR2 FQNEAQ (reference sequence). The CDR3 DNA sequence: TGTGCCAGCAGCTTCTTGCGGGAGAGCTCCTACGAGCAGTACTTC. It yields the protein CASSFLRESSYEQYF. The full variable domain, completed using reference TRBV7-9 and TRBJ2-7, is DTGVSQNPRHKITKRGQNVTFRCDPISEHNRLYWYRQTLGQGPEFLTYFQNEAQLEKSRLLSDRFSAERPKGSFSTLEIQRTEQGDSAMYLCASSFLRESSYEQYFGPGTRLTVT.

V is TRBV2 and J is TRBJ2-5; 10 bases agree with TRBD1. CDR3 size: 15 residues. V was clipped by 6 bases and J by 0 bases; unmatched bases: 4. Germline-derived CDR1 and CDR2 are SNHLY and FYNNEI. CDR3 nucleotide sequence: TGTGCCAGCAGCCGGGACAGGGGTGACCAAGAGACCCAGTACTTC. This gives the protein CASSRDRGDQETQYF.

The chain uses TRBV4-2 and TRBJ2-7, with a tentative D call TRBD2 (5 bases). Germline V gene lookup returns CDR1 LGHNA and CDR2 YNFKEQ. The V end lost 3 bases, the J end lost 1 base, and 16 bases lay between the germline ends. The CDR3 extends over 16 amino acids. CDR3 coding DNA: TGTGCCAGCAGCCACAAACCGGGAACTGCTTCCTACGAGCAGTACTTC. It is translated as CASSHKPGTASYEQYF.

The V gene is TRBV7-9, the J gene TRBJ2-3, with a tentative D call TRBD2 (5 bases). CDR1 and CDR2 from the germline V gene are SEHNR and FQNEAQ (reference sequence). Between the trimmed V and J ends, which lost 4 bases and 0 bases, there was a span of 14 bases. This CDR3 has 16 residues. CDR3 loop: CASSYWTSTSTDTQYF. In DNA, the CDR3 is TGTGCCAGCAGCTATTGGACTTCAACGAGCACAGATACGCAGTATTTT.

This clone has only one observation. The gene calls are TRBV19 and TRBJ1-4, with 10 bases lining up with TRBD1. This CDR3 contains 17 residues. Germline V gene sequence: CDR1 LNHDA, CDR2 SQIVND (reference sequence). With V trimmed by 7 bases and J by 0 bases, 8 bases remained unmatched. Written as DNA, the CDR3 is TGTGCCAGTAATGACGGACAGGGGGTGGCAACTAATGAAAAACTGTTTTTT. This encodes CASNDGQGVATNEKLFF.